One and the same sample provided the 3 T cell receptor beta chains below, sequenced in a study of blood T cell repertoires in COVID-19. Profiling relied on immunoSEQ multiplex PCR, and the TCRdb table lists in-frame clones only, not all of them. The sample has a few hundred thousand clones, 85% seen once. The sequencing sample was made of peripheral blood. These TCRs come from a man aged 45-65 years with active or convalescent COVID-19.

J is TRBJ1-2 and V is TRBV28; 7 bases are a match to TRBD1. This CDR3 contains 15 residues. Germline V gene lookup returns CDR1 MDHEN and CDR2 SYDVKM. V shed 9 bases and J 4 bases; nucleotides not matched to a gene: 14. In DNA, the CDR3 is TGTGCCAGTGCCTTAGGGACAGCTAATTTCTATGGCTACACCTTC. Residues: CASALGTANFYGYTF.

The CDR3 loop reads CATSDSSGPTDTQYF. The DNA for the CDR3 is TGTGCCACCAGTGACTCCAGCGGGCCGACAGATACGCAGTATTTT. The chain employs TRBV24-1 and TRBJ2-3, with a tentative D call TRBD2 (6 bases). The CDR3 has 15 residues. Trimming removed 4 bases from V and 3 bases from J, with 13 bases in between. The germline gives CDR1 KGHDR, CDR2 SFDVKD.

The chain uses TRBV27 and TRBJ2-7; 8 nucleotides align to TRBD2. The CDR3 covers 15 residues. In germline, CDR1 is MNHEY, CDR2 SMNVEV (reference sequence). Unmatched junction bases numbered 12, after V lost 4 bases and J lost 7 bases. CDR3 coding DNA: TGTGCCAGCAGTTCCAGCGGGAGTGACCCGGGTGAGCAGTACTTC. Its protein product is CASSSSGSDPGEQYF.